The clone carrying this T cell receptor beta chain occurred many times. Its target is unknown. The data stem from a study of T cell repertoires in cytomegalovirus infection. Across the study: In public TCR beta signatures, there were indications of both CMV infection and matching HLA type.

V lost 10 bases and J lost 8, with 15 bases in between. The CDR3 is 12 residues long. One entry per CDR3 protein, called by TCRdb with MiXCR from the reads. There are about 250,000 distinct CDR3 sequences in the sample; about 17% occur only once, and around half lies in the top ten. The study, taken as a whole, reports: Carriage of CMV together with the relevant HLA was identifiable through cumulative public TCR beta family frequency.

V and J are TRBV12-3 or TRBV12-4 and TRBJ2-1; D is unclear. The sequenced sample consisted of CD8+ T cells from PBMCs. The receptor was derived from a human donor in good health (CMV status not recorded). Some clones in this sample may be carry-over from other donors' samples. The CDR3 sequence is CATRTDADEQFF. In DNA form, the CDR3 reads TGTGCCACCCGGACCGACGCGGATGAGCAGTTCTTC.